The next 2 T cell receptor beta chains were all read from a single sample in a study of cytomegalovirus exposure and HLA in healthy donors. This table comes from immunoSEQ multiplex PCR, and its TCRdb copy is limited to in-frame clones, with some not included. Seen here are approximately 190,000 clones, approximately 84% observed once, and the top ten hold roughly 6.5%. The sample consisted of PBMCs. The receptors stem from a man between 18 and 35 years old in good health and CMV-seropositive.

The chain recombines TRBV4-2 with TRBJ2-2; 7 nucleotides agree with TRBD1. The CDR3 spans 17 residues. The trim removed 1 base at V and 5 bases at J, leaving 10 bases unmatched. Germline loops: CDR1 LGHNA, CDR2 YNFKEQ. The CDR3 reads CASSQAGQGGLTGELFF. The CDR3 nucleotides read TGTGCCAGCAGCCAAGCAGGGCAAGGGGGCTTAACCGGGGAGCTGTTTTTT.

The sample holds a few counts of this clone. The chain couples TRBV5-1 to TRBJ2-2; 9 bases are a match to TRBD2. This CDR3 has 18 residues. Per germline, CDR1 SGHRS and CDR2 YFSETQ. The V gene end was trimmed by 0 bases and the J gene end by 6 bases; junction bases not matched to a gene: 12. CDR3 sequence reads: CASSLDRAGGPVAGELFF. The DNA for the CDR3 is TGCGCCAGCAGCTTGGACAGGGCGGGAGGGCCGGTGGCCGGGGAGCTGTTTTTT.